This T cell receptor (beta chain) was sequenced for a study of STAT3 mutations in large granular lymphocyte leukemia. Study-wide points: Suggested: STAT3 mutation was not the ancestral event for these clonal expansions. Every T-LGLL patient had at least one immunodominant TCRbeta clonotype.

Clones were read by immunoSEQ multiplex PCR, and TCRdb kept only the in-frame ones, dropping some. Among several thousand clones listed, roughly 90% were seen once. Germline V gene data show CDR1 as SGHVS and CDR2 as FQNEAQ. Trimming took off 8 bases at V and 5 bases at J, with 19 bases between the two ends. This CDR3 region has 15 residues. About this clone itself: Antigen unknown.

Input material: peripheral blood mononuclear cells. This clonotype was sampled from a man between 60 and 70 years old with T-cell large granular lymphocyte leukemia. Some clones in this sample may be carry-over from other donors' samples. The rearrangement uses TRBV7-8 and TRBJ2-1, with a possible D match to TRBD2 (5 bases). CDR3: CASQAFEGLDNEQFF. CDR3 sequence (DNA): TGTGCCAGCCAAGCTTTCGAGGGCCTCGACAATGAGCAGTTCTTC.